These 8 T cell receptor beta chains share one sample of origin, sequenced in a study of blood T cell repertoires in COVID-19 (dated by TCRdb to about 2020). The method behind the library was the immunoSEQ multiplex PCR assay. TCRdb re-hosts the immuneACCESS table, in-frame sequences only. Its copies lack some clones; in the studies checked, an unresolved V gene accounts for under half of them, and the cause for the rest is not known. Present in this sample are 200,000 or so clones, just under 85% of which were seen just once. The ten largest clonotypes hold approximately 5.1% of the sample. The sequenced material came from peripheral blood. Source of these receptors: a woman in her 70s with active or convalescent COVID-19.

V gene TRBV7-9 combines with J gene TRBJ2-7; TRBD1 matches at 8 bases. Germline lookup yields CDR1 SEHNR and CDR2 FQNEAQ (reference sequence). This CDR3 contains 13 residues. V shed 6 bases and J 3 bases; nucleotides not matched to a gene: 4. DNA for the CDR3: TGTGCCAGCAGACCACAGGGGGGCTACGAGCAGTACTTC. Its protein product is CASRPQGGYEQYF.

The V and J genes are TRBV4-2 and TRBJ2-7; no definite D call. In germline, CDR1 is LGHNA, CDR2 YNFKEQ. V was cut by 1 base and J by 0 bases, with 10 bases left in between. The CDR3 covers 15 residues. The CDR3 DNA reads as TGTGCCAGCAGCCAAGCCGGGTCCACCTCCTACGAGCAGTACTTC. This translates into CASSQAGSTSYEQYF.

The V call is TRBV6-5, the J call TRBJ2-7; D is possibly TRBD1 (6 bases). This CDR3 is 13 amino acids long. Germline-derived CDR1 and CDR2 are MNHEY and SVGAGI. The ends were cut back, 5 bases at V and 3 bases at J, with 11 bases in the middle. This CDR3 is CASSRTELYEQYF. CDR3 DNA: TGTGCCAGCAGTAGGACAGAACTCTACGAGCAGTACTTC.

There are a few counts of this clone. V is TRBV21-1 and J is TRBJ2-7; the table's D call of TRBD1 was not tested on the DNA. TRBV21-1 is a documented pseudogene. The CDR3 loop spans 17 amino acids. CDR3 sequence (DNA): TGTGCCAGCAGCAAAAGAACCTTCCGGGACAGGGTCCACGAGCAGTACTTC. Protein sequence: CASSKRTFRDRVHEQYF.

The chain links TRBV5-1 to TRBJ1-1; D gene ambiguous. Trimming pared 0 bases from V and 0 bases from J, leaving 9 bases between. The CDR3 spans 15 residues. Germline V gives CDR1 SGHRS, CDR2 YFSETQ. Here the CDR3 DNA reads TGCGCCAGCAGCTTGGGTGCAGGAATGAACACTGAAGCTTTCTTT. Protein sequence: CASSLGAGMNTEAFF. Based on the CDR3 plus reference TRBV5-1 and TRBJ1-1, the full variable domain is KAGVTQTPRYLIKTRGQQVTLSCSPISGHRSVSWYQQTPGQGLQFLFEYFSETQRNKGNFPGRFSGRQFSNSRSEMNVSTLELGDSALYLCASSLGAGMNTEAFFGQGTRLTVV.

V is TRBV5-1 and J is TRBJ2-1; 9 nucleotides agree with TRBD2. Unmatched junction bases numbered 15, after V lost 4 bases and J lost 7 bases. The CDR3 runs 17 residues. The germline CDR1 and CDR2 sequences are SGHRS and YFSETQ. The CDR3 is CASSPEGLAPGVNEQFF. The CDR3 DNA follows: TGCGCCAGCAGCCCAGAGGGACTAGCTCCAGGGGTGAATGAGCAGTTCTTC.

The rearrangement links TRBV7-9 to TRBJ2-2, with D tentatively TRBD1 (5 bases). CDR3 length: 15 amino acids. The V gene's germline CDR1 is SEHNR and CDR2 FQNEAQ (reference sequence). With 4 bases removed from V and 7 bases from J, the gap between germline ends came to 16 bases. CDR3 in DNA: TGTGCCAGCAGCTCCCCTGCGACAGCCATCGGGGAGCTGTTTTTT. It specifies CASSSPATAIGELFF.

The V and J genes are TRBV5-4 and TRBJ1-2; perhaps TRBD1 as D (6 bases). From germline, CDR1 is SGHNT and CDR2 YYREEE (reference sequence). V was clipped by 3 bases and J by 0 bases, with 9 bases between them. The CDR3 sequence is 14 residues long. The chain's CDR3 is CASSWDTSNYGYTF. The DNA of the CDR3 is TGTGCCAGCAGCTGGGACACCTCTAACTATGGCTACACCTTC.